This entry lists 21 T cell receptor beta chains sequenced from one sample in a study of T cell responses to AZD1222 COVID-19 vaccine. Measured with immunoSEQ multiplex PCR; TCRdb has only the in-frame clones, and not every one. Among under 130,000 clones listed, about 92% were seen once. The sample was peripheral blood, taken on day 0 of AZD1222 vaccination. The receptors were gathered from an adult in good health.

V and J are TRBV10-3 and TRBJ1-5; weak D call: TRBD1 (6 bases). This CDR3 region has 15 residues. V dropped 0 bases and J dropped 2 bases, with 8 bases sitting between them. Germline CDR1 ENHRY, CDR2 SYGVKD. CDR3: CAISESGAGNQPQHF. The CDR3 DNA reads TGTGCCATCAGTGAGTCGGGGGCAGGCAATCAGCCCCAGCATTTT.

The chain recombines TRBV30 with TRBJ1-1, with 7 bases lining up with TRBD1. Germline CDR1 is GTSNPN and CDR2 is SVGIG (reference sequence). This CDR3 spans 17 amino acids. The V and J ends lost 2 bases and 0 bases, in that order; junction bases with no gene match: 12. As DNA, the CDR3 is TGTGCCTGGAGTAAAACTCAGGGACAGCGGATGAACACTGAAGCTTTCTTT. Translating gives CAWSKTQGQRMNTEAFF.

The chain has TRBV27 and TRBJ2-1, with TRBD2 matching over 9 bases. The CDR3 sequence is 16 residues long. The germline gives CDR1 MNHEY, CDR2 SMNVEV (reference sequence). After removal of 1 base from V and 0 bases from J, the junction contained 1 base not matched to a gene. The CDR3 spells CASSLFSGSSYNEQFF. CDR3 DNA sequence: TGTGCCAGCAGTTTATTTAGCGGGAGCTCCTACAATGAGCAGTTCTTC.

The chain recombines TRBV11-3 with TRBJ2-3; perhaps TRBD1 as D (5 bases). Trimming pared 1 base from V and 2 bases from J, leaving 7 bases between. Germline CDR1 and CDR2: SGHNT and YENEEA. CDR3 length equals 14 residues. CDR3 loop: CASSLVGDTDTQYF. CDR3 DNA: TGTGCCAGCAGCTTAGTAGGGGACACAGATACGCAGTATTTT.

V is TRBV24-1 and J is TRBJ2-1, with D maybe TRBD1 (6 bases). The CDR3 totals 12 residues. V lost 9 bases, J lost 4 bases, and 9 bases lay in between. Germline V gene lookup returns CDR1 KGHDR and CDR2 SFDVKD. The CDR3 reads CATGGPYNEQFF. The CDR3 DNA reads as TGTGCCACCGGGGGCCCATACAATGAGCAGTTCTTC.

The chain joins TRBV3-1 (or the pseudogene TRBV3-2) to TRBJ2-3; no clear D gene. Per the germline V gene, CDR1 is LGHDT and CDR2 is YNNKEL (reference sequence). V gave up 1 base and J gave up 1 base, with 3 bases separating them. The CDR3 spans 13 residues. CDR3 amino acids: CASSQVRTDTQYF. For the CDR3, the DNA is TGTGCCAGCAGCCAAGTCCGCACAGATACGCAGTATTTT.

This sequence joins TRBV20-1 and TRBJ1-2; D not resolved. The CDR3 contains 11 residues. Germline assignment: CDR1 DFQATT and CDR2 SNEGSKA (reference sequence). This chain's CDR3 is CSSKDGYGYTF. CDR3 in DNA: TGCAGCTCGAAAGACGGCTATGGCTACACCTTC.

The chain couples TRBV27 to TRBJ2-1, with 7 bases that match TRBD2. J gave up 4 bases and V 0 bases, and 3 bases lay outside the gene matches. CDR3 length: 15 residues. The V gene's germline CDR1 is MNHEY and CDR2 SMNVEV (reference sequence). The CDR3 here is CASSLSGGVYNEQFF. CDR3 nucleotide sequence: TGTGCCAGCAGTTTATCGGGGGGGGTTTACAATGAGCAGTTCTTC.

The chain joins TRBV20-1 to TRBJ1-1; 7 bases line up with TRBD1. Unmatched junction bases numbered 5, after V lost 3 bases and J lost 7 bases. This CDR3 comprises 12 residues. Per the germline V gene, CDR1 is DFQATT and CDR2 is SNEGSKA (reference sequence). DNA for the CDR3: TGCAGTGCTAGTGACAGGGAGTTTGAAGCTTTCTTT. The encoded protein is CSASDREFEAFF.

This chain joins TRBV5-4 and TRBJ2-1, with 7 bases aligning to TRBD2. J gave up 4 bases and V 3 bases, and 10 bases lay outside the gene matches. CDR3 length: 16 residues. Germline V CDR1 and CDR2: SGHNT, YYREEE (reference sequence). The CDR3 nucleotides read TGTGCCAGCAGCTCCGGTAACCAGCGGGGTTACAATGAGCAGTTCTTC. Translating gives CASSSGNQRGYNEQFF.

For the CDR3, the DNA is TGTGCCAGCAGGTTAAAGGGACCTTCAGCCTCAGGAGGTACGCAGTATTTT. Protein product: CASRLKGPSASGGTQYF. The chain joins TRBV7-2 to TRBJ2-3; either TRBD1 or TRBD2 may fit D (5 bases each). The CDR3 covers 17 residues. V shed 6 bases and J shed 8 bases, with 27 bases lying between them. CDR1 SGHTA and CDR2 FQGNSA come from the germline V gene.

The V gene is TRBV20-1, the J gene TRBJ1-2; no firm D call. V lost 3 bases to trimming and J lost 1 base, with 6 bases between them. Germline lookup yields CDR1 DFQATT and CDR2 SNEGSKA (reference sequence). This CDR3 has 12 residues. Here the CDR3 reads CSASSLNYGYTF. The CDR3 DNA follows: TGCAGTGCTAGTAGTCTTAACTATGGCTACACCTTC.

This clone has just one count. The CDR3 spells CASTDQLSYNEQFF. The DNA for the CDR3 is TGTGCCAGCACCGATCAGCTCTCCTACAATGAGCAGTTCTTC. The chain uses TRBV2 and TRBJ2-1; D is undetermined. CDR1 is SNHLY and CDR2 is FYNNEI in the germline V gene. The CDR3 has 14 amino acids. Trimming pared 7 bases from V and 0 bases from J, leaving 10 bases between.

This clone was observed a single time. The CDR3 here is CASSQLGTVVNSPLHF. Here the CDR3 DNA reads TGTGCCAGCAGCCAACTCGGGACCGTCGTTAATTCACCCCTCCACTTT. The chain is built from TRBV3-1 (or the pseudogene TRBV3-2) and TRBJ1-6; possible D gene TRBD1, 5 bases. The germline gives CDR1 LGHDT, CDR2 YNNKEL (reference sequence). The CDR3 has 16 residues. The V end was cut by 2 bases, the J end by 6 bases, with 14 bases between.

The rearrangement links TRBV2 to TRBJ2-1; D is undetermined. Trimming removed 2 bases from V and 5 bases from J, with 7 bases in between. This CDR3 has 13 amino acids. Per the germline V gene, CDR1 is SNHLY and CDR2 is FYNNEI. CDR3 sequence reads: CASSEPFNNEQFF. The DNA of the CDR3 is TGTGCCAGCAGTGAACCCTTCAACAATGAGCAGTTCTTC.

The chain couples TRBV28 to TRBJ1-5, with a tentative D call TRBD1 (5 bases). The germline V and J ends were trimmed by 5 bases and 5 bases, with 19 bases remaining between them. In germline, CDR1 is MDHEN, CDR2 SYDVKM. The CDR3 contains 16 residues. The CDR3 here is CASSLTRGAGHQPQHF. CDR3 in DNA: TGTGCCAGCAGTCTAACCCGCGGGGCAGGCCATCAGCCCCAGCATTTT.

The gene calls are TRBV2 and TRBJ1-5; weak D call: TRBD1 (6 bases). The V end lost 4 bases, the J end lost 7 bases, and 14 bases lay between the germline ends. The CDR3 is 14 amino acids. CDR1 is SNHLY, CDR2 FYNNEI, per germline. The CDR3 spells CASSAGARSQPQHF. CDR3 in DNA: TGTGCCAGCAGTGCGGGGGCCCGTAGCCAGCCCCAGCATTTT. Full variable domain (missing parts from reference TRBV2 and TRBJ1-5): EPEVTQTPSHQVTQMGQEVILRCVPISNHLYFYWYRQILGQKVEFLVSFYNNEISEKSEIFDDQFSVERPDGSNFTLKIRSTKLEDSAMYFCASSAGARSQPQHFGDGTRLSIL.

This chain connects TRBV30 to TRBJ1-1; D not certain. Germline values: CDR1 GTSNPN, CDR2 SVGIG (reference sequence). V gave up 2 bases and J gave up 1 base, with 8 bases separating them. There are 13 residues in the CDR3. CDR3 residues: CAWSRAGNTEAFF. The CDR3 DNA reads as TGTGCCTGGAGTAGAGCGGGGAACACTGAAGCTTTCTTT.

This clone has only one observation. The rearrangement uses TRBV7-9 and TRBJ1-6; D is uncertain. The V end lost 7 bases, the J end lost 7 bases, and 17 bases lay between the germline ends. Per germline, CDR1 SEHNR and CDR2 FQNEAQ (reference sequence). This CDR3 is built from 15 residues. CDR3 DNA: TGTGCCAGCACCCCCAGCGAAGGTTTGAATTCACCCCTCCACTTT. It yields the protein CASTPSEGLNSPLHF.

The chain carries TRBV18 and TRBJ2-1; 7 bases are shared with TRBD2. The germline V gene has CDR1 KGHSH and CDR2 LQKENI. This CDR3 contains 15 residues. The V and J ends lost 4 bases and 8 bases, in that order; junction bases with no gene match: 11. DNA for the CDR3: TGTGCCAGCTCACTACCTTCCGGGAGGCCCGATGAGCAGTTCTTC. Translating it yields CASSLPSGRPDEQFF.

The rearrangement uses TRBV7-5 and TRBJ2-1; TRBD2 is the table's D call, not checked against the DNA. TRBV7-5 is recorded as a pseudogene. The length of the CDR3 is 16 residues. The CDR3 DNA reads TGTGTCAGAAGCTCGGCCGCTAGCGGGAGGGACAATGAGCAGTTCTTC. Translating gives CVRSSAASGRDNEQFF.